Following are 25 T cell receptor beta chains from one sample sequenced in a study of blood T cell repertoires in COVID-19. Clones were read by immunoSEQ multiplex PCR, and TCRdb kept only the in-frame ones, dropping some. The table shows 120,000 or so clones, with roughly 74% occurring only once. Source material: peripheral blood. Every receptor here comes from a man in his fifties or sixties with acute or convalescent COVID-19.

The V and J genes are TRBV19 and TRBJ1-5; unclear D gene. The V gene lost 3 bases and the J gene lost 6 bases, with 12 bases spanning the gap. CDR3 length equals 14 residues. Germline lookup yields CDR1 LNHDA and CDR2 SQIVND (reference sequence). CDR3 nucleotides: TGTGCCAGTAGTATTGGTCACCGGGTTCAGCCCCAGCATTTT. Its translation is CASSIGHRVQPQHF.

This clone was found once. The V call is TRBV3-1 (or the pseudogene TRBV3-2), the J call TRBJ2-7; 8 bases align to TRBD2. Losses at the gene ends were 5 bases for V and 3 bases for J; bases not matched to a gene: 6. There are 14 residues in the CDR3. Per germline, CDR1 LGHDT and CDR2 YNNKEL (reference sequence). The CDR3 region is CASSVPGLVYEQYF. The DNA of the CDR3 is TGTGCCAGCAGCGTCCCGGGACTAGTCTACGAGCAGTACTTC.

This clone came up many times. In DNA, the CDR3 is TGTGCCAGCAGCTTAATTACAGGCGGGGGGACTGAAGCTTTCTTT. Translated, it gives CASSLITGGGTEAFF. The J gene is TRBJ1-1, the V gene TRBV7-6, with D possibly matching TRBD1 (5 bases). V lost 2 bases and J 5 bases, leaving 15 bases between the germline ends. The CDR3 has 15 amino acids. The germline V gene encodes CDR1 SGHVS and CDR2 FNYEAQ. Based on the CDR3 plus reference TRBV7-6 and TRBJ1-1, the full variable domain is GAGVSQSPRYKVTKRGQDVALRCDPISGHVSLYWYRQALGQGPEFLTYFNYEAQQDKSGLPNDRFSAERPEGSISTLTIQRTEQRDSAMYRCASSLITGGGTEAFFGQGTRLTVV.

The V and J genes are TRBV11-3 and TRBJ1-1; TRBD1 matches 9 bases. After removal of 5 bases from V and 1 base from J, the junction contained 8 bases not matched to a gene. The CDR3 length is 16 residues. Looked up from germline, CDR1 is SGHNT and CDR2 is YENEEA. The CDR3 sequence: CASSPRGTGKNTEAFF. CDR3 sequence (DNA): TGTGCCAGCAGCCCCCGAGGGACAGGGAAGAACACTGAAGCTTTCTTT.

The chain couples TRBV18 to TRBJ2-1; 7 positions match TRBD2. After removal of 1 base from V and 7 bases from J, the junction contained 7 bases not matched to a gene. This CDR3 has 15 residues. CDR1 is KGHSH, CDR2 LQKENI, per germline. DNA for the CDR3: TGTGCCAGCTCACCACAGGGAGGGCCGACGAATGAGCAGTTCTTC. Protein sequence: CASSPQGGPTNEQFF.

The chain carries TRBV5-6 and TRBJ1-2, with 7 nucleotides matching TRBD1. The CDR3 contains 15 residues. J lost 3 bases, V lost 4 bases, and 9 bases had no gene match. The germline V gene encodes CDR1 SGHDT and CDR2 YYEEEE. DNA for the CDR3: TGTGCCAGCAGCGAACAGGGGAGGAGAGACTATGGCTACACCTTC. Protein product: CASSEQGRRDYGYTF. The whole variable domain, remainder taken from reference TRBV5-6 and TRBJ1-2, is DAGVTQSPTHLIKTRGQQVTLRCSPKSGHDTVSWYQQALGQGPQFIFQYYEEEERQRGNFPDRFSGHQFPNYSSELNVNALLLGDSALYLCASSEQGRRDYGYTFGSGTRLTVV.

This clone was picked up one time. The chain has TRBV15 and TRBJ2-1, with TRBD2 matching over 9 bases. CDR1 and CDR2 from the germline V gene are LNHNV and YYDKDF (reference sequence). This CDR3 has 16 residues. V shed 5 bases, J shed 4 bases, and the junction held 9 bases outside the gene matches. CDR3 sequence reads: CATSVVASGDYNEQFF. CDR3 in DNA: TGTGCCACCAGCGTAGTGGCTAGCGGGGATTACAATGAGCAGTTCTTC.

This chain uses TRBV11-2 with TRBJ1-6, with TRBD1 as a possible D gene (6 bases). The germline gives CDR1 SGHAT, CDR2 FQNNGV. The V gene lost 5 bases and the J gene lost 6 bases, with 14 bases spanning the gap. The CDR3 sequence is 15 residues long. The CDR3 loop reads CASSDRRAGNSPLHF. The DNA of the CDR3 is TGTGCCAGCAGCGACAGGCGTGCGGGTAATTCACCCCTCCACTTT. The variable domain in full, completed from reference TRBV11-2 and TRBJ1-6, reads EAGVAQSPRYKIIEKRQSVAFWCNPISGHATLYWYQQILGQGPKLLIQFQNNGVVDDSQLPKDRFSAERLKGVDSTLKIQPAKLEDSAVYLCASSDRRAGNSPLHFGNGTRLTVT.

V is TRBV19 and J is TRBJ1-3; D not certain. Trimming removed 5 bases from V and 0 bases from J, with 8 bases in between. The CDR3 length is 14 residues. The germline CDR1 and CDR2 sequences are LNHDA and SQIVND (reference sequence). DNA of the CDR3: TGTGCCAGTAGTTTGCGAGACTCTGGAAACACCATATATTTT. Its translation: CASSLRDSGNTIYF. Drawing the rest from reference TRBV19 and TRBJ1-3, the complete variable domain is DGGITQSPKYLFRKEGQNVTLSCEQNLNHDAMYWYRQDPGQGLRLIYYSQIVNDFQKGDIAEGYSVSREKKESFPLTVTSAQKNPTAFYLCASSLRDSGNTIYFGEGSWLTVV.

This clone showed up just a few times. The chain has TRBV27 and TRBJ2-7; tentatively, D is TRBD1 (5 bases). V lost 3 bases to trimming and J lost 2 bases, with 14 bases between them. This CDR3 is 15 amino acids long. The germline V gene encodes CDR1 MNHEY and CDR2 SMNVEV (reference sequence). CDR3 DNA sequence: TGTGCCAGCAGTTTTAAGGGGTTAGGGGCCTACGAGCAGTACTTC. This translates into CASSFKGLGAYEQYF.

The chain is built from TRBV7-9 and TRBJ1-2; D call uncertain. V was shortened by 2 bases and J by 2 bases, with 12 bases between the two germline ends. Germline CDR1 and CDR2: SEHNR and FQNEAQ (reference sequence). The CDR3 spans 15 residues. CDR3 coding DNA: TGTGCCAGCAGCTTAAGCCGGGTTTCAAACTATGGCTACACCTTC. Translating gives CASSLSRVSNYGYTF.

The chain has TRBV12-3 or TRBV12-4 and TRBJ1-2, with D uncertain. CDR3 length: 12 residues. V was cut by 6 bases and J by 5 bases, with 10 bases left in between. CDR3 DNA: TGTGCCAGCAGAGGAGACGGATATGGCTACACCTTC. Its translation: CASRGDGYGYTF.

The V and J genes are TRBV27 and TRBJ1-1; 10 nucleotides agree with TRBD1. Germline assignment: CDR1 MNHEY and CDR2 SMNVEV (reference sequence). CDR3 length: 16 amino acids. J was trimmed by 1 base and V by 7 bases; bases with no gene match: 9. CDR3: CASTGRQGAQNTEAFF. The CDR3 region has the DNA TGTGCCAGCACTGGCCGACAGGGGGCGCAGAACACTGAAGCTTTCTTT.

The chain couples TRBV5-6 to TRBJ1-5, with 11 bases lining up with TRBD1. In germline, CDR1 is SGHDT, CDR2 YYEEEE. The CDR3 sequence is 16 residues long. The J segment lost 7 bases and the V segment lost 4 bases, leaving 10 bases of the junction unmatched. CDR3 DNA sequence: TGTGCCAGCAGCCTGGGCGGGACAGGGGGTAAACAGCCCCAGCATTTT. Protein: CASSLGGTGGKQPQHF.

This clone was detected only a few times. The chain uses TRBV16 and TRBJ2-7, with a weak D call TRBD2 (7 bases). Germline CDR1 reads KGHSY; CDR2 reads FQNENV. With 5 bases removed from V and 2 bases from J, the gap between germline ends came to 13 bases. The length of the CDR3 is 14 residues. As DNA, the CDR3 is TGTGCCAGCAGCGAGGGGGGGATTCCCTACGAGCAGTACTTC. It encodes CASSEGGIPYEQYF.

The chain combines TRBV2 with TRBJ1-1, with D unresolved. This CDR3 region has 14 residues. Germline assignment: CDR1 SNHLY and CDR2 FYNNEI. The ends were cut back, 8 bases at V and 0 bases at J, with 13 bases in the middle. The CDR3 here is CASFLTAMNTEAFF. The CDR3 bases are TGTGCCAGCTTTCTTACAGCCATGAACACTGAAGCTTTCTTT.

The V gene is TRBV5-4, the J gene TRBJ1-6; D remains unclear. This CDR3 contains 14 residues. Germline V lookup: CDR1 SGHNT, CDR2 YYREEE (reference sequence). Trimming took 0 bases from V and 7 from J, leaving 8 bases between them. In DNA form, the CDR3 reads TGTGCCAGCAGCTTGGCCGGGAAAAATTCACCCCTCCACTTT. This codes for CASSLAGKNSPLHF.

This clone has a single count. The V gene is TRBV9, the J gene TRBJ2-7, with TRBD2 as a possible D gene (6 bases). Germline V gives CDR1 SGDLS, CDR2 YYNGEE. Trimming cost V 4 bases and J 0 bases, with 14 bases left between them. CDR3 length: 15 residues. The CDR3 region is CASSLEGRLSYEQYF. CDR3 in DNA: TGTGCCAGCAGCCTTGAGGGGAGGCTCTCCTACGAGCAGTACTTC.

This clone was seen a few times. The chain employs TRBV6-6 and TRBJ1-5, with 9 bases identical to TRBD1. Losses at the gene ends were 5 bases for V and 0 bases for J; bases not matched to a gene: 8. This CDR3 has 17 amino acids. Per the germline V gene, CDR1 is MNHNY and CDR2 is SVGAGI (reference sequence). The CDR3 nucleotides read TGTGCCAGCAGTCTTTCGGGACAGGGTCATAGCAATCAGCCCCAGCATTTT. The encoded protein is CASSLSGQGHSNQPQHF.

This clone has a handful of counts. This chain links TRBV19 with TRBJ1-2, with 7 positions matching TRBD1. V shed 5 bases, J shed 4 bases, and the junction held 10 bases outside the gene matches. Per germline, CDR1 LNHDA and CDR2 SQIVND (reference sequence). This CDR3 is 15 amino acids long. In nucleotides, the CDR3 is TGTGCCAGTAGTCCCGATACAGGGGTCGGCTATGGCTACACCTTC. The encoded protein is CASSPDTGVGYGYTF.

The rearrangement joins TRBV27 to TRBJ2-1, with 7 nucleotides matching TRBD2. The CDR3 sequence is 14 residues long. V lost 5 bases, J lost 7 bases, and 8 bases stayed unmatched. Germline lookup yields CDR1 MNHEY and CDR2 SMNVEV (reference sequence). In nucleotides, the CDR3 is TGTGCCAGCAGTCCCCGACTAGCCGCAAATGAGCAGTTCTTC. Translating it yields CASSPRLAANEQFF.

This chain's CDR3 is CASSLVLAEPSTDTQYF. For the CDR3, the DNA is TGTGCCAGCAGCTTAGTCCTAGCGGAACCTAGCACAGATACGCAGTATTTT. The chain recombines TRBV11-3 with TRBJ2-3; TRBD2 matches 7 bases. Germline V lookup: CDR1 SGHNT, CDR2 YENEEA. The CDR3 is 17 residues long. V shed 1 base and J 0 bases; nucleotides not matched to a gene: 7.

This clone was recorded once. This chain connects TRBV7-9 to TRBJ2-4; D unresolved. The CDR3 contains 15 residues. The germline CDR1 and CDR2 sequences are SEHNR and FQNEAQ (reference sequence). Between the trimmed V and J ends, which lost 5 bases and 0 bases, there was a span of 11 bases. The CDR3 spells CASSHGALAKNIQYF. CDR3 nucleotide sequence: TGTGCCAGCAGCCATGGAGCGTTAGCCAAAAACATTCAGTACTTC.

J is TRBJ2-1 and V is TRBV10-3; 7 bases match TRBD2. In germline, CDR1 is ENHRY, CDR2 SYGVKD. The CDR3 runs to 16 residues. V gave up 3 bases and J gave up 3 bases; unmatched junction bases: 8. This CDR3 is CAISDPRPGGYNEQFF. The CDR3 DNA sequence: TGTGCCATCAGTGACCCTCGTCCGGGAGGCTACAATGAGCAGTTCTTC.

The rearrangement joins TRBV7-9 to TRBJ1-3, with D unresolved. The CDR3 totals 14 residues. Germline V gene sequence: CDR1 SEHNR, CDR2 FQNEAQ (reference sequence). Trimming took 3 bases from V and 0 from J, leaving 6 bases between them. The CDR3: CASSLGHSGNTIYF. In DNA form, the CDR3 reads TGTGCCAGCAGCTTGGGCCACTCTGGAAACACCATATATTTT.